The clone carrying this T cell receptor beta chain appeared many times. Its antigen is unknown. The data originate from a study of blood T cells in healthy people across ages. Germline V gene sequence: CDR1 SGHRS, CDR2 YFSETQ. V lost 0 bases and J lost 5, with 13 bases in between. This CDR3 spans 15 amino acids. About 10 milliliters of peripheral blood were drawn from each donor. PCR was performed a second time for about 7 to 11 cycles using a sample-barcoded 5' primer and a J-beta primer mix. Each cDNA molecule, via a template-switch adaptor with 12 random nucleotides, was tagged. TCRdb re-derived calls from the 5' RACE reads in MiXCR, one entry per CDR3 protein. Of 850,000 or so distinct CDR3 sequences in the sample, 29% were seen once. Overall study findings and caveats: Diversity estimates drawn from one million T cells were deemed underestimates. As age increased, TCR beta diversity per million T cells fell in a roughly linear fashion.

The sample consisted of blood. The chain uses TRBV5-1 and TRBJ2-3, with D tentatively TRBD1 (5 bases). The TCR comes from an elderly woman in good health. This chain's CDR3 is CASSLVGRDGDTQYF. The CDR3 DNA reads as TGCGCCAGCAGCTTGGTCGGCAGGGATGGAGATACGCAGTATTTT.